This TCR beta chain emerged from a study of blood T cell repertoires in COVID-19. On the study more broadly: Some COVID-19 samples were acute and others convalescent; all came from the United States, Italy and Spain. PBMCs, B-cell-depleted T cells, or T cells provided the cDNA or gDNA that made up the material.

Original methodology: Amplification of reference gene primers was used by the study to estimate nucleated cell counts. The assay was immunoSEQ multiplex PCR, and TCRdb's table has in-frame clones only and misses some. V, J and clone size derive from that table, while D and trimming were established from the DNA sequence. The data hold approximately 200,000 clones, with about 88% observed a single time. In germline, CDR1 is SGHDT, CDR2 YYEEEE. Deletions cut 1 base from V and 4 bases from J, with 19 bases between. This CDR3 contains 17 residues. The TCR was taken from a man in his 70s with active or convalescent COVID-19. Material: peripheral blood. The chain carries TRBV5-6 and TRBJ2-3, with a tentative D call TRBD2 (6 bases). The CDR3 nucleotides are TGTGCCAGCAGCTTGACTGGTACTAGCTCCTTCGCAGATACGCAGTATTTT. Translating gives CASSLTGTSSFADTQYF.